This T cell receptor beta chain stems from a study of cytomegalovirus exposure and HLA in healthy donors. Primers for the PCR totalled 60 Vbeta and 13 Jbeta. The assay was immunoSEQ multiplex PCR, and TCRdb's table has in-frame clones only and misses some. The repertoire holds approximately 140,000 clones, with roughly 79% as singletons. Per the germline V gene, CDR1 is SGHRS and CDR2 is YFSETQ. The germline V and J ends were trimmed by 4 bases and 1 base, with 16 bases remaining between them. This CDR3 is built from 16 residues. Input material: PBMCs. V and J are TRBV5-1 and TRBJ2-3; no reliable D call. This receptor was obtained from a woman between 40 and 55 years old in good health and CMV-seropositive. The CDR3 coding sequence is TGCGCCAGCAGCCTGGAATCCCTCACTGGCACAGATACGCAGTATTTT. This gives the protein CASSLESLTGTDTQYF.